This TCR beta chain emerged from a study of shared clonotypes between healthy human individuals. Across the study: Donor ages ranged 18 to 49 years: a couple of women, a few men.

Sequencing was performed with immunoSEQ multiplex PCR; in TCRdb, only in-frame clones are kept and a portion is missing. The sample carries around 690,000 clones, about nine tenths recorded once. Sequenced material: memory CD8+ T cells from PBMCs. The subset: CD45RO+ cells pooled with CCR7-negative TemRA cells. This receptor was obtained from a man between 18 and 35 years old in good health. Some clones in this sample may be carry-over from other donors' samples.

As DNA, the CDR3 is TGTGCCAGCAGCATACTAGCGGGAGATCGTTACGAGCAGTACTTC. Translation gives CASSILAGDRYEQYF. This chain links TRBV11-2 with TRBJ2-7; TRBD2 matches 11 bases. The CDR3 is 15 amino acids. Germline V gene data show CDR1 as SGHAT and CDR2 as FQNNGV. J lost 4 bases, V lost 5 bases, and 7 bases had no gene match.